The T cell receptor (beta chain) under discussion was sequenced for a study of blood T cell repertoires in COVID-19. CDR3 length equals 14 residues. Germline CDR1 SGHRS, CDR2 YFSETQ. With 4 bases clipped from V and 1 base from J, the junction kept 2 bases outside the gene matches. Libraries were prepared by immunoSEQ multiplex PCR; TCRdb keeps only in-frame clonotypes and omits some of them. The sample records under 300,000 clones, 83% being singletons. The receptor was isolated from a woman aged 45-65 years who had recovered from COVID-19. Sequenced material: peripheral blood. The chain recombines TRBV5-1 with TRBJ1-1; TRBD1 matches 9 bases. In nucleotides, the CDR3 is TGCGCCAGCAGCGTGGGACAGGGGAACACTGAAGCTTTCTTT. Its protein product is CASSVGQGNTEAFF.